These 13 T cell receptor beta chains came from one sample sequenced in a study of T cell responses to AZD1222 COVID-19 vaccine. The method was immunoSEQ multiplex PCR; TCRdb's version includes in-frame clones alone and lacks a portion of them. The data show fewer than 120,000 clones, 65% to 85% seen once. Sequences were derived from peripheral blood, sampled on day 0 of AZD1222 vaccination. The receptors here all came from an adult in good health.

The chain carries TRBV7-9 and TRBJ1-2; TRBD1 is a possible D gene (5 bases). The length of the CDR3 is 14 residues. CDR1 and CDR2 from the germline V gene are SEHNR and FQNEAQ (reference sequence). Trimming stripped 10 bases from V and 7 bases from J, with 22 bases between. The CDR3 protein is CATVSKGGVGGYTF. As DNA, the CDR3 is TGTGCCACCGTATCGAAAGGAGGGGTCGGTGGCTACACCTTC.

This chain links TRBV4-1 with TRBJ2-7; perhaps TRBD2 as D (6 bases). CDR3 length equals 17 residues. The ends were cut back, 1 base at V and 0 bases at J, with 16 bases in the middle. Germline V gene sequence: CDR1 MGHRA, CDR2 YSYEKL. CDR3 sequence (DNA): TGCGCCAGCAGCCAAGCACTCGTGGGTAGCGGCTCCTACGAGCAGTACTTC. Its translation is CASSQALVGSGSYEQYF.

The chain carries TRBV30 and TRBJ2-7; 8 nucleotides align to TRBD1. The CDR3 runs 12 residues. V was clipped by 5 bases and J by 12 bases; unmatched bases: 12. Germline lookup yields CDR1 GTSNPN and CDR2 SVGIG (reference sequence). The CDR3 is CAWARTGNMGYF. CDR3 bases: TGTGCCTGGGCCAGGACAGGGAATATGGGGTACTTC.

The genes are TRBV4-3 and TRBJ1-2; tentatively, D is TRBD1 (5 bases). Germline V gene data show CDR1 as LGHNA and CDR2 as YSLEER. Trimming removed 0 bases at V and 4 bases at J, with 15 bases between. This CDR3 has 16 amino acids. DNA for the CDR3: TGCGCCAGCAGCCAAGATGCGTCAGGGCTCCCCTATGGCTACACCTTC. Translation: CASSQDASGLPYGYTF.

In this sample, this clone turned up once. This sequence joins TRBV7-8 and TRBJ2-1; no clear D gene. This CDR3 contains 12 residues. Germline V CDR1 and CDR2: SGHVS, FQNEAQ. Trimming removed 2 bases at V and 3 bases at J, with 2 bases between. For the CDR3, the DNA is TGTGCCAGCAGCTTAAACTACAATGAGCAGTTCTTC. Its translation is CASSLNYNEQFF.

V gene TRBV5-8 combines with J gene TRBJ2-2, with 14 nucleotides matching TRBD2. The CDR3 extends over 17 amino acids. Germline V gene lookup returns CDR1 SGHTS and CDR2 YDEGEE. V shed 4 bases, J shed 9 bases, and the junction held 11 bases outside the gene matches. CDR3 region: CASSRGTSGSVRRELFF. The CDR3 bases are TGTGCCAGCAGCCGAGGGACTAGCGGGAGTGTTAGGCGGGAGCTGTTTTTT.

CDR3 in DNA: TGTGCCAGCAGTTTTGGGGTCACTGAAGCTTTCTTT. As protein: CASSFGVTEAFF. This chain uses TRBV28 with TRBJ1-1; unclear D gene. The germline V and J ends were trimmed by 3 bases and 4 bases, with 6 bases remaining between them. The CDR3 covers 12 residues. Germline V CDR1 and CDR2: MDHEN, SYDVKM.

This clone was counted a few times. The chain employs TRBV12-3 or TRBV12-4 and TRBJ2-7, with 7 bases fitting TRBD1. The trim removed 5 bases at V and 3 bases at J, leaving 4 bases unmatched. The CDR3 consists of 13 residues. The DNA of the CDR3 is TGTGCCAGCAGTCCTACAGGGGTCTACGAGCAGTACTTC. Translated: CASSPTGVYEQYF.

The genes are TRBV21-1 and TRBJ1-2; whether TRBD1, the table's D call, matches the DNA was not checked. TRBV21-1 is a known pseudogene. The CDR3 is 14 residues long. CDR3 loop: CASMRGQGDYGYTF. The CDR3 DNA sequence: TGTGCCAGCATGAGGGGACAGGGAGACTATGGCTACACCTTC.

V usage is TRBV7-2 and J usage is TRBJ1-4, with 8 positions matching TRBD1. The V gene's germline CDR1 is SGHTA and CDR2 FQGNSA. V gave up 6 bases and J gave up 7 bases; unmatched junction bases: 10. CDR3 length: 15 residues. The CDR3 is CASSLQGAGGEKLFF. CDR3 DNA: TGTGCCAGCAGTCTCCAGGGGGCTGGCGGTGAAAAACTGTTTTTT.

The genes are TRBV5-8 and TRBJ1-2; D gene unclear. Germline CDR1 is SGHTS and CDR2 is YDEGEE. The ends were cut back, 4 bases at V and 2 bases at J, with 9 bases in the middle. The CDR3 covers 13 residues. The CDR3 sequence is CASSPLLNYGYTF. CDR3 sequence (DNA): TGTGCCAGCAGCCCTCTGTTGAACTATGGCTACACCTTC.

The chain is built from TRBV4-3 and TRBJ2-1, with D maybe TRBD2 (5 bases). Trimming took 3 bases from V and 7 from J, leaving 13 bases between them. Germline V gene sequence: CDR1 LGHNA, CDR2 YSLEER. The CDR3 has 14 residues. CDR3 bases: TGCGCCAGCAGCCAGGGAGTGTTGGTTAATGAGCAGTTCTTC. Its translation: CASSQGVLVNEQFF.

This chain connects TRBV21-1 to TRBJ2-1; the D segment call TRBD1 is taken from the table without a DNA check. TRBV21-1 constitutes a pseudogene. The CDR3 spans 15 residues. The CDR3 region has the DNA TGTGCCAGCAGCAAAGCCCAGGGAAGGGACAATGAGCAGTTCTTC. This translates into CASSKAQGRDNEQFF.